This T cell receptor beta chain is from a study of CXCR3-negative and CXCR3-positive naive CD8 T cells. Findings and caveats of the study: Naive CXCR3-positive cells had TRB CDR3s more hydrophobic than those of CXCR3-negative naive cells. Each naive subset displayed comparably high diversity, whereas memory CD8+ cells displayed much lower diversity.

As concerns this clonotype: Its cognate antigen is unknown.

Through 5' RACE with UMI labels, the TRB cDNA libraries were prepared. From its re-call of the 5' RACE reads, TCRdb lists each CDR3 protein once, without DNA. This table holds some 120,000 distinct CDR3 sequences. All CD8+ T cell subsets were sorted in triplicate at fewer than 350,000 cells each. Material for sequencing was naive CXCR3+ CD8+ T cells from blood. The subset denotes: CD45RO-CCR7+CD27+CD95- naive CD8+ T cells expressing CXCR3 (TNR3+). This TCR was recovered from a human donor in good health. Some clones in this sample may be carry-over from other donors' samples.

CDR3 region: CASSFETSGDEQFF. This sequence joins TRBV7-9 and TRBJ2-1; TCRdb outputs TRBD2, but without DNA this stays unchecked. Germline V gene data show CDR1 as SEHNR and CDR2 as FQNEAQ (reference sequence). The CDR3 length is 14 residues.